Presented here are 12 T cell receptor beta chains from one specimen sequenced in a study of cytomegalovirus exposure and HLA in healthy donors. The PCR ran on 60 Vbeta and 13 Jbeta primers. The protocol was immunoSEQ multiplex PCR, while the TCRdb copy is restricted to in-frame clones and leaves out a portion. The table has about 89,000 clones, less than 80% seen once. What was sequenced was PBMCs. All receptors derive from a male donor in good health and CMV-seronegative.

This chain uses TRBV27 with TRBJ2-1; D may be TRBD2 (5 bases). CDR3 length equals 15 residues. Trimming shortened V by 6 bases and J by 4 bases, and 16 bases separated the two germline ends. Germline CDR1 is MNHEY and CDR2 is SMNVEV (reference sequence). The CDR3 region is CASRPGGQVYNEQFF. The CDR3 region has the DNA TGTGCCAGCAGGCCAGGCGGGCAGGTATACAATGAGCAGTTCTTC.

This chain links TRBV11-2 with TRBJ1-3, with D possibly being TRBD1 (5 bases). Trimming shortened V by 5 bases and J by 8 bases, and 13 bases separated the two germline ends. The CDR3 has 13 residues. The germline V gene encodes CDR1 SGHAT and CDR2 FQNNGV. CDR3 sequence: CASSGTGGDTIYF. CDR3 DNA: TGTGCCAGCAGCGGCACGGGGGGAGACACCATATATTTT.

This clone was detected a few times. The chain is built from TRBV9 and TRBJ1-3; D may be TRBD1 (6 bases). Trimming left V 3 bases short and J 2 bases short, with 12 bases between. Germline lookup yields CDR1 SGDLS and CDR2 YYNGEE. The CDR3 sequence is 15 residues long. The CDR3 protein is CASSAEGVTGNTIYF. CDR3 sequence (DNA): TGTGCCAGCAGCGCCGAGGGGGTAACTGGAAACACCATATATTTT.

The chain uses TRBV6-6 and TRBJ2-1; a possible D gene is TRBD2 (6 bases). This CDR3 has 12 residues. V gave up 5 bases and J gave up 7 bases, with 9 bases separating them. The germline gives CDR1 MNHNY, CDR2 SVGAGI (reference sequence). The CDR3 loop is CASSKTSNEQFF. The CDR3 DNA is TGTGCCAGCAGTAAGACTAGTAATGAGCAGTTCTTC.

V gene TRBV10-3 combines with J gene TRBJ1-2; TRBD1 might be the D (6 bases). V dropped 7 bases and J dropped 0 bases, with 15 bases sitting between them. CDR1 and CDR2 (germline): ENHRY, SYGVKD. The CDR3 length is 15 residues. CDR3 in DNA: TGTGCCATCATGGGGGACACCATTGCTAACTATGGCTACACCTTC. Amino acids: CAIMGDTIANYGYTF.

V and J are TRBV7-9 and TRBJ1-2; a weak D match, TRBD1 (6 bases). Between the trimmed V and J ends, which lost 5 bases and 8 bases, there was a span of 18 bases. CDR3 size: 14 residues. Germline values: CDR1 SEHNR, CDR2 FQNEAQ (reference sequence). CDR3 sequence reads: CASSPPRTVNGYTF. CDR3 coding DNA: TGTGCCAGCAGCCCTCCTAGGACAGTTAACGGCTACACCTTC. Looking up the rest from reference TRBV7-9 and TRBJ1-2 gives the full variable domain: DTGVSQNPRHKITKRGQNVTFRCDPISEHNRLYWYRQTLGQGPEFLTYFQNEAQLEKSRLLSDRFSAERPKGSFSTLEIQRTEQGDSAMYLCASSPPRTVNGYTFGSGTRLTVV.

The CDR3 is CASSGRSEQYF. DNA of the CDR3: TGTGCCAGCAGCGGCAGGTCCGAGCAGTACTTC. The chain couples TRBV11-2 to TRBJ2-7; D not resolved. The CDR3 is 11 residues long. Deletions cut 5 bases from V and 6 bases from J, with 8 bases between. Germline CDR1 reads SGHAT; CDR2 reads FQNNGV.

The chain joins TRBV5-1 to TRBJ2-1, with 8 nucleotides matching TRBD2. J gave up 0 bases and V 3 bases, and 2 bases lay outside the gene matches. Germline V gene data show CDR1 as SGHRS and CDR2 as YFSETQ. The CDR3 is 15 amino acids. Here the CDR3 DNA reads TGCGCCAGCAGCTCCACTAGCGGCTCCTACAATGAGCAGTTCTTC. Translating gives CASSSTSGSYNEQFF.

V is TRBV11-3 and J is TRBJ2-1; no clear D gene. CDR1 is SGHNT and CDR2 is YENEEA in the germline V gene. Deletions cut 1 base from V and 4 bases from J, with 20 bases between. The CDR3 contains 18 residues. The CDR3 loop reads CASSLVSPSTNVYNEQFF. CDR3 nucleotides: TGTGCCAGCAGCTTAGTGTCGCCTTCCACTAACGTTTACAATGAGCAGTTCTTC. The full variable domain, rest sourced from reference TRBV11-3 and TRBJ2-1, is EAGVVQSPRYKIIEKKQPVAFWCNPISGHNTLYWYLQNLGQGPELLIRYENEEAVDDSQLPKDRFSAERLKGVDSTLKIQPAELGDSAVYLCASSLVSPSTNVYNEQFFGPGTRLTVL.

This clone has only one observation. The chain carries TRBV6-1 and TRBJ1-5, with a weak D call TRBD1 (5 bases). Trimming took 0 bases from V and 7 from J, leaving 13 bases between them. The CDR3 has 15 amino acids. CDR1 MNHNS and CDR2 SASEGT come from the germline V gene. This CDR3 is CASSEALGVGQPQHF. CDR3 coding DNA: TGTGCCAGCAGTGAAGCGTTAGGGGTCGGACAGCCCCAGCATTTT.

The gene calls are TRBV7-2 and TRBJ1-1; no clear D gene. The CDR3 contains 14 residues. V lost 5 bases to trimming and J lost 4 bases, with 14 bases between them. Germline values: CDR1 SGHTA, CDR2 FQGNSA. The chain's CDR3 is CASSPLEAGTEAFF. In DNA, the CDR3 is TGTGCCAGCAGCCCACTCGAAGCGGGCACTGAAGCTTTCTTT. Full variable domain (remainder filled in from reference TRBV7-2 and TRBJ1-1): GAGVSQSPSNKVTEKGKDVELRCDPISGHTALYWYRQSLGQGLEFLIYFQGNSAPDKSGLPSDRFSAERTGGSVSTLTIQRTQQEDSAVYLCASSPLEAGTEAFFGQGTRLTVV.

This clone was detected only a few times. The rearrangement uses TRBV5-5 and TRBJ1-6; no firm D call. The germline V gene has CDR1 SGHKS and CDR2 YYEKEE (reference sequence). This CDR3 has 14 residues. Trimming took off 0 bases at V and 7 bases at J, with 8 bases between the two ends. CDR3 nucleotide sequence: TGTGCCAGCAGCTTGGTACAGAGAAATTCACCCCTCCACTTT. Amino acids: CASSLVQRNSPLHF.